This T cell receptor beta chain stems from a study of early T cells in non-severe SARS-CoV-2 infection. Study-level information: With bulk RNA from unsorted whole blood as input, sequencing yielded unpaired chains. Points from the study as a whole: In VDJdb matching, anti-spike CD8 responses were favored while private and CD4 specificities went missing.

Individual cDNA molecules received unique molecular identifiers. One entry per CDR3 protein results from TCRdb running MiXCR on the 5' RACE reads. Seen here are 60,000 or so distinct CDR3 sequences, less than 11% observed once, and the top ten hold roughly 4.7%. A note on this clonotype: The target antigen is unknown.

Germline loops: CDR1 LGHDT, CDR2 YNNKEL (reference sequence). This CDR3 is built from 15 residues. Trimming removed 2 bases from V and 4 bases from J; junction bases left unmatched: 6. The chain links TRBV3-1 to TRBJ2-5, with 8 positions matching TRBD1. The sequenced sample consisted of whole blood. The source of this sequence is an adult who was a healthcare worker with PCR-confirmed SARS-CoV-2 infection or an uninfected control (not recorded which). The CDR3 is CASSQRPGTGETQYF. Here the CDR3 DNA reads TGTGCCAGCAGCCAAAGGCCCGGGACAGGAGAGACCCAGTACTTC.